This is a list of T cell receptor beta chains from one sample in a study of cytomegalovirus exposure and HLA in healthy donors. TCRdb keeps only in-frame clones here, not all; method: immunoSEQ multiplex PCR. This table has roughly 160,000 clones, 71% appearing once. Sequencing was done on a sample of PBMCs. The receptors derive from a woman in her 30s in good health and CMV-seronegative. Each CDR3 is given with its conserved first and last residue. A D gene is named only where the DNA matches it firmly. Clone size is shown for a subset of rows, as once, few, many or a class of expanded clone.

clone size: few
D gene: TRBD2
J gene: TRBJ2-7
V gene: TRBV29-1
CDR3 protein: CSAMTSGSYEQYF
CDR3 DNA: TGCAGCGCAATGACTAGCGGAAGCTACGAGCAGTACTTC

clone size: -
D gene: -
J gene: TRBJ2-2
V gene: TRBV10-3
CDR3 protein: CAISEPARAGELFF
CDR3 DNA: TGTGCCATCAGTGAGCCCGCCAGGGCCGGGGAGCTGTTTTTT

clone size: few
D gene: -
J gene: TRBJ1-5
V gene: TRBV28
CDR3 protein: CASTWGGLLRPQHF
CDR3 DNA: TGTGCCAGCACCTGGGGGGGGCTACTAAGGCCCCAGCATTTT

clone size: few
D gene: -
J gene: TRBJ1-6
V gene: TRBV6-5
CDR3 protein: CASSYPQGGSPLHF
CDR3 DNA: TGTGCCAGCAGTTACCCGCAGGGAGGCTCACCCCTCCACTTT

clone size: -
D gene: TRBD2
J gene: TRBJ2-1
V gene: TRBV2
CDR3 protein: CASSGGLAGNNEQFF
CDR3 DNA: TGTGCCAGCAGTGGGGGACTAGCGGGGAACAATGAGCAGTTCTTC

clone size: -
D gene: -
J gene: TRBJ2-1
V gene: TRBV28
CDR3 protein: CASSPLSPDSSVSDEQFF
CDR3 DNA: TGTGCCAGCAGTCCCCTCAGCCCAGACTCCAGCGTGAGCGATGAGCAGTTCTTC

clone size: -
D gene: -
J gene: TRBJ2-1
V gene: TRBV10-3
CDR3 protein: CAAETTSGSNEQFF
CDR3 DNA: TGTGCCGCCGAAACAACCTCGGGATCTAATGAGCAGTTCTTC

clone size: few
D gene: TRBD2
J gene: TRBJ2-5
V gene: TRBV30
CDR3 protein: CAWRRGGETQYF
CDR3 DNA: TGTGCCTGGAGACGGGGGGGAGAGACCCAGTACTTC

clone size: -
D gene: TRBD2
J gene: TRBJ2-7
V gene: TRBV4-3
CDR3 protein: CASSQSLAGGGFEQYF
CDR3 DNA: TGCGCCAGCAGCCAGTCCCTAGCGGGAGGGGGATTCGAGCAGTACTTC

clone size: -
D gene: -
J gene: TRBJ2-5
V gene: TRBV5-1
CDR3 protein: CASSWEGGETQYF
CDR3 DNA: TGCGCCAGCAGCTGGGAGGGGGGAGAGACCCAGTACTTC

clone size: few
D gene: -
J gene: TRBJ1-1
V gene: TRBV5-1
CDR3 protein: CASSLEGMNTEAFF
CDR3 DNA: TGCGCCAGCAGCTTGGAGGGGATGAACACTGAAGCTTTCTTT

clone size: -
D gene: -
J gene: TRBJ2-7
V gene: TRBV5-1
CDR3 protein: CASRDSTGPYEQYF
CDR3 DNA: TGCGCCAGCAGGGACTCTACAGGGCCATACGAGCAGTACTTC

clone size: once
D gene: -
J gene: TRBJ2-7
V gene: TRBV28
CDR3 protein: CASSFTRYEQYF
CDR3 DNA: TGTGCCAGCAGTTTTACGAGATACGAGCAGTACTTC

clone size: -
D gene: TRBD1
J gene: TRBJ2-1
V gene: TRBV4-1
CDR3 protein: CASSQRPGQGVNEQFF
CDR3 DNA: TGCGCCAGCAGCCAACGGCCGGGACAGGGAGTCAATGAGCAGTTCTTC

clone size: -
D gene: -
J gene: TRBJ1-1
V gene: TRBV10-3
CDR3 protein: CAGSREVNTEAFF
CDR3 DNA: TGTGCCGGTTCAAGGGAGGTGAACACTGAAGCTTTCTTT

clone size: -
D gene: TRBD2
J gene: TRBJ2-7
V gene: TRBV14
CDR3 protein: CASSRTSGTGSYEQYF
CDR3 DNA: TGTGCCAGCAGCCGGACTAGCGGGACGGGCTCCTACGAGCAGTACTTC

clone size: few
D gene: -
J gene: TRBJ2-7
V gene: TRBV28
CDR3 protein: CASSFGEQYF
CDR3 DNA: TGTGCCAGCAGTTTCGGGGAGCAGTACTTC

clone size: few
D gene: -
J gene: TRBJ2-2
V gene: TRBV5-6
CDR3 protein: CASSPNTGELFF
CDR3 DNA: TGTGCCAGCAGCCCTAACACCGGGGAGCTGTTTTTT

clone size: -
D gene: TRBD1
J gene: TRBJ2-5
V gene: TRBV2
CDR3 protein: CASSEARLGQGEETQYF
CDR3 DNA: TGTGCCAGCAGTGAAGCGCGCCTAGGACAGGGGGAAGAGACCCAGTACTTC

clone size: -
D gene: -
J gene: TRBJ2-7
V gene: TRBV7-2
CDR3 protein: CASSLSGEDEQYF
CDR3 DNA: TGTGCCAGCAGCTTATCCGGTGAGGACGAGCAGTACTTC

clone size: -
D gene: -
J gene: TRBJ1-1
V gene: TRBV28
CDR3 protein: CASSYPRGNTEAFF
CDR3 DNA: TGTGCCAGCAGCTACCCCAGGGGTAACACTGAAGCTTTCTTT

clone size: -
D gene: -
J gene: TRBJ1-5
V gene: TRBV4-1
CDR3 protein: CASSFHPGGGKQPQHF
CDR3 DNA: TGCGCCAGCAGCTTCCACCCCGGTGGCGGAAAGCAGCCCCAGCATTTT

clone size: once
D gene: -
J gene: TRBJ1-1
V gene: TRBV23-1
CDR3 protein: CAIPRGRGAFF
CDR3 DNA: TGCGCCATCCCCAGAGGGAGGGGAGCTTTCTTT

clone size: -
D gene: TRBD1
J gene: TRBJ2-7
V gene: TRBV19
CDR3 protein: CASSPRTGGSTYEQYF
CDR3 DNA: TGTGCCAGTAGTCCTCGGACAGGGGGGTCAACCTACGAGCAGTACTTC

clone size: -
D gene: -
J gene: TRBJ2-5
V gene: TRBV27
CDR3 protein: CASSLPDIFGTQYF
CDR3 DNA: TGTGCCAGCAGTTTACCTGACATTTTTGGGACCCAGTACTTC

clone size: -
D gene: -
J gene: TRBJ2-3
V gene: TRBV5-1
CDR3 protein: CASSLEGDPGPDTQYF
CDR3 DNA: TGCGCCAGCAGCTTGGAGGGGGACCCTGGACCTGATACGCAGTATTTT

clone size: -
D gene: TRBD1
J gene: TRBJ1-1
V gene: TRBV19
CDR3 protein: CASSAQGALTEAFF
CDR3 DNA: TGTGCCAGTAGTGCACAGGGGGCGCTCACTGAAGCTTTCTTT

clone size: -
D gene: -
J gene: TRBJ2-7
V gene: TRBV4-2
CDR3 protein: CASSQESVFVDEQYF
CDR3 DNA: TGTGCCAGCAGCCAAGAGAGTGTATTCGTCGACGAGCAGTACTTC

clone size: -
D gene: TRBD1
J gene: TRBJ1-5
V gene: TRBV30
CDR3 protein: CAWKGTGGFQPQHF
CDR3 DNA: TGTGCCTGGAAAGGGACAGGGGGCTTTCAGCCCCAGCATTTT

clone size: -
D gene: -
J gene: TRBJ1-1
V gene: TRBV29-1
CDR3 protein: CSVIRPGNTEAFF
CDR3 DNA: TGCAGCGTTATTAGACCGGGGAACACTGAAGCTTTCTTT

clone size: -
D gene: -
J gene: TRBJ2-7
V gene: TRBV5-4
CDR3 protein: CASSPVDSSYEQYF
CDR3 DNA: TGTGCCAGCAGCCCGGTGGACAGCTCCTACGAGCAGTACTTC

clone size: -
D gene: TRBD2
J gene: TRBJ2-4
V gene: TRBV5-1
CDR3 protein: CASSLIGRETKNIQYF
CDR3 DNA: TGCGCCAGCAGCTTGATCGGGAGGGAAACCAAAAACATTCAGTACTTC

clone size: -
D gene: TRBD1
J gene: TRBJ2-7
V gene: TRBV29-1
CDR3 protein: CSVRGDRMNEQYF
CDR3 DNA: TGCAGCGTTCGCGGGGACAGGATGAACGAGCAGTACTTC

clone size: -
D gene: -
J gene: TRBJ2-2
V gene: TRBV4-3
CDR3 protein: CASSQERGGTGELFF
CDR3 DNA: TGCGCCAGCAGCCAAGAAAGGGGTGGAACCGGGGAGCTGTTTTTT

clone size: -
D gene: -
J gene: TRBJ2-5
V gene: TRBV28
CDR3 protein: CASTAGYQETQYF
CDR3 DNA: TGTGCCAGCACCGCGGGGTACCAAGAGACCCAGTACTTC

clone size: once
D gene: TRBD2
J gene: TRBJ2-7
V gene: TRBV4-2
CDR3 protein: CASSQGGGFAYEQYF
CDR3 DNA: TGTGCCAGCAGCCAAGGGGGAGGGTTCGCCTACGAGCAGTACTTC

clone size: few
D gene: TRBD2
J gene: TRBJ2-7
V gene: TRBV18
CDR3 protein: CASSLIAGGPDEQYF
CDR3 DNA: TGTGCCAGCTCACTAATAGCGGGAGGGCCAGACGAGCAGTACTTC

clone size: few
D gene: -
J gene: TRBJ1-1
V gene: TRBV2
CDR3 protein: CARQEMNTEAFF
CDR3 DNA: TGTGCCAGACAGGAGATGAACACTGAAGCTTTCTTT

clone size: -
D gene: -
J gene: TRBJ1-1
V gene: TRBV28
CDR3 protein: CASSYPVWGRDTEAFF
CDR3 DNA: TGTGCCAGCAGTTACCCTGTGTGGGGGCGGGACACTGAAGCTTTCTTT

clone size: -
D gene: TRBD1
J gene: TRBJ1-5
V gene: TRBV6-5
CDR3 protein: CASVEQGDQPQHF
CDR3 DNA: TGTGCCAGCGTCGAGCAGGGGGATCAGCCCCAGCATTTT

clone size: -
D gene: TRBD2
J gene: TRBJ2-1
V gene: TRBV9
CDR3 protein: CASSVRLAGGFWEQFF
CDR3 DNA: TGTGCCAGCAGCGTCCGACTAGCGGGGGGGTTTTGGGAGCAGTTCTTC

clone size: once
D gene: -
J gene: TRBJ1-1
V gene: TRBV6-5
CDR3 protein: CASSYVQSTEAFF
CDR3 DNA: TGTGCCAGCAGTTACGTACAGAGCACTGAAGCTTTCTTT

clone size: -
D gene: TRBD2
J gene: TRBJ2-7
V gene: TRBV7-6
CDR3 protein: CASSKSGGTSYEQYF
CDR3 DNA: TGTGCCAGCAGTAAGAGCGGGGGGACCTCCTACGAGCAGTACTTC

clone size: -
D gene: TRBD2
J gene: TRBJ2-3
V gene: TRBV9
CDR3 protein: CASSVGLAGVADTQYF
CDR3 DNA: TGTGCCAGCAGCGTAGGACTAGCGGGTGTGGCAGATACGCAGTATTTT